Reported below is one T cell receptor beta chain. TCRdb reprocessed the 5' RACE reads via MiXCR and lists one record per CDR3 protein. The table lists 45,000 to 55,000 distinct CDR3 sequences, approximately 23% of them singletons. With 3 bases removed from V and 8 bases from J, the gap between germline ends came to 18 bases. The CDR3 consists of 15 residues. The germline V gene has CDR1 SGHTA and CDR2 FQGNSA. The sequence derives from a female donor with breast cancer. The sequencing sample was made of tumor-infiltrating naive CD4+ T cells sorted from the breast tumor. Subset indicated: naive CD4+ T cells, CD4+CD45RA+CD25-. The chain links TRBV7-2 to TRBJ2-3; the D gene is possibly TRBD1 (6 bases). CDR3 protein: CASSLGAARVGTQYF. CDR3 coding DNA: TGTGCCAGCAGCTTGGGGGCGGCTCGGGTTGGTACGCAGTATTTT. The full variable domain, rest sourced from reference TRBV7-2 and TRBJ2-3, is GAGVSQSPSNKVTEKGKDVELRCDPISGHTALYWYRQSLGQGLEFLIYFQGNSAPDKSGLPSDRFSAERTGGSVSTLTIQRTQQEDSAVYLCASSLGAARVGTQYFGPGTRLTVL.